This T cell receptor beta chain was retrieved from a study of blood T cell repertoires in COVID-19. About the study: Specimens from acute and convalescent COVID-19 originated in the United States, Italy and Spain. From T cells, B-cell-depleted T cells, or PBMCs came the material, which was cDNA or gDNA.

Per the study methods: Amplification from reference gene primers served as the basis for estimated nucleated cell counts. Sequencing used immunoSEQ multiplex PCR; TCRdb keeps in-frame clones, though not all of them. The V and J calls and the clone size are those of that table, but D and trimming were determined from the DNA. The sample has some 57,000 clones; roughly 86% are singletons. The germline V gene has CDR1 SEHNR and CDR2 FQNEAQ (reference sequence). Unmatched junction bases numbered 2, after V lost 1 base and J lost 10 bases. The CDR3 sequence is 15 residues long. Sequencing was performed on peripheral blood. The receptor was derived from a man in his 70s with acute or convalescent COVID-19. The rearrangement links TRBV7-9 to TRBJ2-2; TRBD2 matches at 14 bases. The DNA for the CDR3 is TGTGCCAGCAGCTTAGAGGGACTAGCGGGAGTGGAGCTGTTTTTT. Protein: CASSLEGLAGVELFF.